A selection of T cell receptor beta chains follows, all from one sample in a study of CD8 T cells in ankylosing spondylitis. Each CDR3 protein is one row after TCRdb ran MiXCR on the 5' RACE reads. Of around 180,000 distinct CDR3 sequences in the sample, around 13% were seen once. Sequencing was performed on blood, either unsorted or a sorted T cell fraction (not recorded which). The origin of the receptors is a female donor with ankylosing spondylitis or in good health (not recorded which). Both conserved end residues are part of each CDR3.

>TRBJ2-3|TRBV5-1
CASSFGTSGPHTDTQYF
>TRBJ1-1|TRBV12-3/TRBV12-4
CASSFITGHTNTEAFF
>TRBJ1-2|TRBV29-1
CSVDPGTGNGYTF
>TRBJ2-1|TRBV6-2/TRBV6-3
CASSGRFIDEQFF
>TRBJ1-5|TRBV20-1
CSARDPIRRNQPQHF
>TRBJ2-5|TRBV5-1
CASSLGVSPGQETQYF
>TRBJ2-1|TRBV28
CASSLQGHTYNEQFF
>TRBJ2-7|TRBV7-2
CASSRGTGGSYEQYF
>TRBJ2-1|TRBV7-9
CASSPDRVDNEQFF
>TRBJ2-2|TRBV20-1
CSAATGGVTGELFF
>TRBJ1-1|TRBV19
CASSIRAGVEAFF
>TRBJ1-1|TRBV5-1
CASSFNSMNTEAFF
>TRBJ1-5|TRBV30
CALETAKSNQPQHF
>TRBJ2-7|TRBV3-1
CATSQDPSGSYEQYF
>TRBJ1-4|TRBV20-1
CSASGVAGEKLFF
>TRBJ2-5|TRBV12-3/TRBV12-4
CASRTGSHQETQYF
>TRBJ2-1|TRBV20-1
CSARSWSSYNEQFF
>TRBJ2-7|TRBV2
CASSPQGQYF
>TRBJ2-1|TRBV4-3
CASSQDLEGEGLNNEQFF
>TRBJ2-7|TRBV5-1
CASSLNSGSENEQYF
>TRBJ2-3|TRBV12-3/TRBV12-4
CASSLGGDRVDTQYF
>TRBJ2-3|TRBV5-1
CASYGLAASTDTQYF
>TRBJ2-6|TRBV5-1
CASSLMISGANVLTF
>TRBJ2-4|TRBV5-6
CASSDQNIQYF
>TRBJ2-7|TRBV5-1
CASSVLAGVSHEQYF
>TRBJ1-5|TRBV20-1
CSASRGTQPQHF
>TRBJ2-2|TRBV4-2
CASSRGEGAATGELFF
>TRBJ2-7|TRBV6-2/TRBV6-3
CASNMGWGSSYEQYF
>TRBJ2-1|TRBV15
CATSRGATSNEQFF
>TRBJ2-3|TRBV15
CATSRRTSGRTDTQYF
>TRBJ1-2|TRBV5-1
CASSQGTGNYGYAF
>TRBJ1-5|TRBV7-9
CASSPFPDQPQHF
>TRBJ2-5|TRBV20-1
CSARNIHRSGPETQYF
>TRBJ2-3|TRBV27
CASPQADTDTQYF
>TRBJ2-5|TRBV4-3
CASSQDHGGTHLPVTQYF
>TRBJ2-1|TRBV10-3
CAISRTFYEQFF
>TRBJ2-7|TRBV4-3
CASSQGLGLAYEQYF
>TRBJ2-7|TRBV27
CASGRASETYEQYF
>TRBJ2-5|TRBV4-1
CASSHLPGQGQETQYF
>TRBJ1-4|TRBV7-9
CAIEGAANEKLFF
>TRBJ1-2|TRBV12-3/TRBV12-4
CASSLGLLYGYTF
>TRBJ2-2|TRBV5-1
CASSLFTGELFF
>TRBJ2-1|TRBV20-1
CSARGAGENGEQFF
>TRBJ1-5|TRBV29-1
CSVAVDYSNQPQHF
>TRBJ1-2|TRBV12-3/TRBV12-4
CASSQEFAIYGYTF
>TRBJ1-1|TRBV14
CASSIGTGKNTEAFF
>TRBJ2-2|TRBV9
CASSVETAHPNTGELFF
>TRBJ2-7|TRBV28
CASSLLGGEQYF
>TRBJ1-4|TRBV10-3
CAISWDRGESLFF
>TRBJ2-2|TRBV11-1
CASSFRDRANTGELFF
>TRBJ2-5|TRBV7-8
CASSLVLSVETQYF
>TRBJ1-2|TRBV3-1
CASSQDRVRGGYTF
>TRBJ2-3|TRBV20-1
CSAPPYGSNSDTQYF
>TRBJ2-2|TRBV5-1
CASSLRIQGQTGELFF
>TRBJ2-2|TRBV3-1
CASSHPRGSVNTGELFF